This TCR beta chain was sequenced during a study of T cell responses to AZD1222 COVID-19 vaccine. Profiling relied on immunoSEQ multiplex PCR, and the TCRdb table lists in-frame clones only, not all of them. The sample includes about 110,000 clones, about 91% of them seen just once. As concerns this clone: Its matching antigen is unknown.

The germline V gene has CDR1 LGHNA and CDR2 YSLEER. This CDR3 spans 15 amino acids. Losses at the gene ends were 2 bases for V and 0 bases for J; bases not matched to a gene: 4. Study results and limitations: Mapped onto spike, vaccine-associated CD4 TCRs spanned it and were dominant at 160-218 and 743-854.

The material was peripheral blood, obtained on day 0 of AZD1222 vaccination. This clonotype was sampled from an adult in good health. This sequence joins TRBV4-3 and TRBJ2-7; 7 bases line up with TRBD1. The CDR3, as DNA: TGCGCCAGCAGCCAAACAGGGGAGAGCTCCTACGAGCAGTACTTC. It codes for CASSQTGESSYEQYF.